One and the same sample provided the 27 T cell receptor beta chains below, sequenced in a study of T cells after yellow fever vaccination. TCRdb called the 5' RACE reads again in MiXCR, with one record for every CDR3 protein. The sample lists about 340,000 distinct CDR3 sequences; approximately 13% were seen once. Source: CD4+ T cells sorted from PBMCs, taken 15 days after the yellow fever booster vaccination. The receptors were sampled from a man aged 18 to 29 who received the YFV17D yellow fever vaccine.

This clonotype showed up just a few times. In DNA, the CDR3 is TGCGCCAGCAGCCGAGCTGGTGGGGGCACGGGACTGTTTTTT. Encoded protein: CASSRAGGGTGLFF. The chain joins TRBV4-1 to TRBJ1-4, with a possible D match to TRBD1 (6 bases). Germline CDR1 is MGHRA and CDR2 is YSYEKL. The CDR3 has 14 amino acids. V lost 4 bases and J 13 bases, leaving 19 bases between the germline ends.

The sample holds a few counts of this clonotype. The V call is TRBV4-2, the J call TRBJ2-3; D is unresolved. Germline loops: CDR1 LGHNA, CDR2 YNFKEQ. The germline V and J ends were trimmed by 4 bases and 5 bases, with 13 bases remaining between them. This CDR3 is built from 14 residues. The DNA of the CDR3 is TGTGCCAGCAGCCTCGGAACTGCGGAAGATACGCAGTATTTT. Translation gives CASSLGTAEDTQYF.

This clonotype was detected a few times. The rearrangement joins TRBV11-2 to TRBJ2-2; D remains ambiguous. The V end was cut by 0 bases, the J end by 6 bases, with 8 bases between. CDR3 length: 14 residues. Per the germline V gene, CDR1 is SGHAT and CDR2 is FQNNGV. The CDR3 bases are TGTGCCAGCAGCTTAGATCCGGGTTCCGGGGAGCTGTTTTTT. This gives the protein CASSLDPGSGELFF.

This chain connects TRBV5-8 to TRBJ1-2, with D perhaps TRBD1 (6 bases). Germline loops: CDR1 SGHTS, CDR2 YDEGEE. The CDR3 extends over 14 amino acids. V lost 2 bases to trimming and J lost 4 bases, with 12 bases between them. CDR3 region: CASSFWTAPYGYTF. CDR3 coding DNA: TGTGCCAGCAGCTTCTGGACAGCTCCCTATGGCTACACCTTC.

The chain combines TRBV28 with TRBJ2-1; D might be TRBD2 (5 bases). The CDR3 covers 14 residues. Per germline, CDR1 MDHEN and CDR2 SYDVKM. V was trimmed by 7 bases and J by 2 bases, leaving 12 bases between them. For the CDR3, the DNA is TGTGCCAGCACCCTCAGCGGTCCCTACAATGAGCAGTTCTTC. As protein: CASTLSGPYNEQFF. The variable domain in full, completed from reference TRBV28 and TRBJ2-1, reads DVKVTQSSRYLVKRTGEKVFLECVQDMDHENMFWYRQDPGLGLRLIYFSYDVKMKEKGDIPEGYSVSREKKERFSLILESASTNQTSMYLCASTLSGPYNEQFFGPGTRLTVL.

The chain has TRBV7-2 and TRBJ2-3; 10 bases map to TRBD2. V lost 5 bases and J lost 2; bases outside the gene matches: 7. CDR1 is SGHTA and CDR2 is FQGNSA in the germline V gene. The CDR3 is made up of 16 amino acids. The CDR3 is CASSRDSGGYTDTQYF. Here the CDR3 DNA reads TGTGCCAGCAGCCGGGATAGCGGGGGGTACACAGATACGCAGTATTTT. The entire variable domain, with the rest obtained from reference TRBV7-2 and TRBJ2-3, is as follows: GAGVSQSPSNKVTEKGKDVELRCDPISGHTALYWYRQSLGQGLEFLIYFQGNSAPDKSGLPSDRFSAERTGGSVSTLTIQRTQQEDSAVYLCASSRDSGGYTDTQYFGPGTRLTVL.

This chain joins TRBV10-1 and TRBJ2-1, with 7 bases lining up with TRBD2. Per germline, CDR1 WNHNN and CDR2 SYGVQD (reference sequence). Trimming took 0 bases from V and 5 from J; bases not matched to a gene: 4. CDR3 size: 15 residues. As DNA, the CDR3 is TGCGCCAGCAGTGAGTCGGGAGGGCGAAACAATGAGCAGTTCTTC. Translation gives CASSESGGRNNEQFF.

The chain carries TRBV19 and TRBJ2-5, with D unresolved. V lost 9 bases, J lost 4 bases, and 15 bases lay in between. This CDR3 spans 13 amino acids. Germline CDR1 reads LNHDA; CDR2 reads SQIVND (reference sequence). CDR3 coding DNA: TGTGCCAGCAAAAGGGTCGGAAGAGAGACCCAGTACTTC. Residues: CASKRVGRETQYF.

A word on this clonotype: This may come from a read error, since a much larger clone is one base off. This chain uses TRBV9 with TRBJ2-5; 9 nucleotides agree with TRBD2. CDR3 size: 15 residues. The J segment lost 4 bases and the V segment lost 4 bases, leaving 8 bases of the junction unmatched. The V gene's germline CDR1 is SGDLS and CDR2 YYNGEE. CDR3 residues: CASSFGGGGGETQYF. In nucleotides, the CDR3 is TGTGCCAGCAGCTTTGGCGGGGGGGGAGGAGAGACCCAGTACTTC.

The chain uses TRBV6-9 and TRBJ2-7; D remains ambiguous. Germline CDR1 reads MNHGY; CDR2 reads SVAAGI. V lost 6 bases and J 6 bases, leaving 12 bases between the germline ends. The CDR3 length is 12 residues. CDR3 sequence (DNA): TGTGCCAGCAGCTGCCCCCCCGGCGAGCAGTACGTC. The encoded protein is CASSCPPGEQYV.

The chain recombines TRBV5-1 with TRBJ2-2, with D possibly matching TRBD1 (6 bases). Germline CDR1 reads SGHRS; CDR2 reads YFSETQ. The CDR3 spans 14 residues. Trimming left V 3 bases short and J 4 bases short, with 10 bases between. For the CDR3, the DNA is TGCGCCAGCAGCTGGACAGTGTTCACCGGGGAGCTGTTTTTT. Residues: CASSWTVFTGELFF.

This clonotype was recorded once. The V and J genes are TRBV7-7 and TRBJ2-5; either TRBD1 or TRBD2 may supply D (5 bases each). The CDR3 is 15 residues long. Germline lookup yields CDR1 SSHAT and CDR2 FNYEAQ (reference sequence). V lost 5 bases to trimming and J lost 5 bases, with 18 bases between them. DNA for the CDR3: TGTGCCAGCAGCGGCTCCGGGGCCCAGTGGGAGACCCAGTACTTC. This gives the protein CASSGSGAQWETQYF.

The table lists this clonotype with a few counts. The V and J genes are TRBV7-2 and TRBJ2-3; D perhaps matches TRBD2 (6 bases). V lost 0 bases and J lost 4, with 11 bases in between. The CDR3 is 15 residues long. Germline V gene sequence: CDR1 SGHTA, CDR2 FQGNSA. CDR3 loop: CASSLALAGSDTQYF. For the CDR3, the DNA is TGTGCCAGCAGCTTAGCACTAGCCGGGTCAGATACGCAGTATTTT.

V gene TRBV10-3 combines with J gene TRBJ1-5; 7 positions match TRBD1. The ends lost 3 bases at V and 3 bases at J; junction bases unmatched: 2. CDR1 and CDR2 from the germline V gene are ENHRY and SYGVKD. The CDR3 totals 14 residues. CDR3 bases: TGTGCCATCAGTGAAGGGGGCCCCAATCAGCCCCAGCATTTT. Its protein product is CAISEGGPNQPQHF.

The chain joins TRBV30 to TRBJ2-7; the match to TRBD2 covers 7 bases. Germline lookup yields CDR1 GTSNPN and CDR2 SVGIG (reference sequence). V was clipped by 8 bases and J by 2 bases; unmatched bases: 15. The CDR3 sequence is 15 residues long. The CDR3 DNA reads TGTGCCCGGACCCCCGGGGAGGGGTGGACCTACGAGCAGTACTTC. This translates into CARTPGEGWTYEQYF. Drawing the rest from reference TRBV30 and TRBJ2-7, the complete variable domain is SQTIHQWPATLVQPVGSPLSLECTVEGTSNPNLYWYRQAAGRGLQLLFYSVGIGQISSEVPQNLSASRPQDRQFILSSKKLLLSDSGFYLCARTPGEGWTYEQYFGPGTRLTVT.

This chain links TRBV6-5 with TRBJ2-2; a possible D gene is TRBD1 (5 bases). Germline loops: CDR1 MNHEY, CDR2 SVGAGI. This CDR3 is built from 15 residues. Trimming left V 0 bases short and J 7 bases short, with 12 bases between. The CDR3 DNA sequence: TGTGCCAGCAGTTACTCGACCCAGGGTGACGGGGAGCTGTTTTTT. Amino acids: CASSYSTQGDGELFF.

This clonotype was seen a few times. The chain joins TRBV10-3 to TRBJ1-1, with a possible D match to TRBD1 (5 bases). This CDR3 spans 14 amino acids. Germline V gene data show CDR1 as ENHRY and CDR2 as SYGVKD. The ends were cut back, 5 bases at V and 5 bases at J, with 15 bases in the middle. This CDR3 is CAISKPGPRTEAFF. The CDR3 DNA follows: TGTGCCATCAGTAAACCGGGGCCGCGGACTGAAGCTTTCTTT.

The chain employs TRBV7-2 and TRBJ2-2; TRBD1 matches at 8 bases. The CDR3 is made up of 15 amino acids. V lost 5 bases and J lost 7; bases outside the gene matches: 9. Germline V gives CDR1 SGHTA, CDR2 FQGNSA. CDR3: CASSRPRTGFGELFF. CDR3 coding DNA: TGTGCCAGCAGCCGCCCCCGGACAGGGTTCGGGGAGCTGTTTTTT.

The rearrangement joins TRBV20-1 to TRBJ1-1; D unclear. V lost 6 bases, J lost 0 bases, and 8 bases lay in between. Germline loops: CDR1 DFQATT, CDR2 SNEGSKA (reference sequence). The CDR3 is 12 residues long. The CDR3 region is CSAPDMNTEAFF. CDR3 nucleotides: TGCAGTGCCCCCGACATGAACACTGAAGCTTTCTTT.

This clonotype was counted a few times. The V gene is TRBV3-1, the J gene TRBJ1-2, with D hard to call. Germline V lookup: CDR1 LGHDT, CDR2 YNNKEL (reference sequence). CDR3 length: 15 residues. Trimming removed 3 bases at V and 8 bases at J, with 19 bases between. The CDR3 coding sequence is TGTGCCAGCAGCCAGGGCTTCGCCCTGGCGAGGGGCTACACCTTC. Translated: CASSQGFALARGYTF.

V usage is TRBV5-1 and J usage is TRBJ2-4, with D possibly matching TRBD2 (5 bases). V was cut by 0 bases and J by 0 bases, with 7 bases left in between. Germline CDR1 is SGHRS and CDR2 is YFSETQ. This CDR3 has 15 residues. The CDR3 DNA sequence: TGCGCCAGCAGCTTGGACGGGGTAGCCAAAAACATTCAGTACTTC. This codes for CASSLDGVAKNIQYF.

At least ten counts were recorded for this clonotype. The chain recombines TRBV12-3 or TRBV12-4 with TRBJ1-1; D is undetermined. V was shortened by 5 bases and J by 8 bases, with 9 bases between the two germline ends. The CDR3 extends over 11 amino acids. CDR3 DNA sequence: TGTGCCAGCAGTACTTCAAGAGAAGCTTTCTTT. As protein: CASSTSREAFF.

The genes are TRBV5-1 and TRBJ2-2; D remains ambiguous. The CDR3 has 15 amino acids. V lost 1 base and J 1 base, leaving 8 bases between the germline ends. The germline V gene has CDR1 SGHRS and CDR2 YFSETQ. The CDR3 sequence: CASSLQAVNTGELFF. For the CDR3, the DNA is TGCGCCAGCAGCTTGCAGGCTGTGAACACCGGGGAGCTGTTTTTT. The complete variable domain, with remaining parts taken from reference TRBV5-1 and TRBJ2-2, reads KAGVTQTPRYLIKTRGQQVTLSCSPISGHRSVSWYQQTPGQGLQFLFEYFSETQRNKGNFPGRFSGRQFSNSRSEMNVSTLELGDSALYLCASSLQAVNTGELFFGEGSRLTVL.

This clonotype was seen a handful of times. The gene calls are TRBV6-5 and TRBJ2-1, with D tentatively TRBD1 (6 bases). Trimming left V 0 bases short and J 4 bases short, with 10 bases between. The CDR3 length is 15 residues. The germline V gene has CDR1 MNHEY and CDR2 SVGAGI. CDR3 residues: CASSYSQGSYNEQFF. DNA for the CDR3: TGTGCCAGCAGTTACTCACAGGGCAGTTACAATGAGCAGTTCTTC.

The gene calls are TRBV4-3 and TRBJ1-2; D remains unclear. The CDR3 runs to 15 residues. V was pared by 0 bases and J by 0 bases, with 8 bases between. From germline, CDR1 is LGHNA and CDR2 YSLEER. The DNA of the CDR3 is TGCGCCAGCAGCCAAGATGATAGAGCTAACTATGGCTACACCTTC. Translated: CASSQDDRANYGYTF.

The chain combines TRBV20-1 with TRBJ2-7; D might be TRBD1 or TRBD2, each matching 5 bases. The CDR3 covers 14 residues. Germline V gives CDR1 DFQATT, CDR2 SNEGSKA (reference sequence). The V gene lost 0 bases and the J gene lost 0 bases, with 9 bases spanning the gap. The CDR3 is CSARDPGSSYEQYF. The CDR3 DNA is TGCAGTGCTAGAGACCCAGGGAGCTCCTACGAGCAGTACTTC.

V gene TRBV10-3 combines with J gene TRBJ2-2, with D possibly matching TRBD2 (6 bases). CDR3 length: 15 amino acids. The ends were cut back, 4 bases at V and 1 base at J, with 10 bases in the middle. Per germline, CDR1 ENHRY and CDR2 SYGVKD. CDR3 loop: CAISGVSGNTGELFF. The DNA for the CDR3 is TGTGCCATCAGTGGGGTTAGCGGGAACACCGGGGAGCTGTTTTTT.